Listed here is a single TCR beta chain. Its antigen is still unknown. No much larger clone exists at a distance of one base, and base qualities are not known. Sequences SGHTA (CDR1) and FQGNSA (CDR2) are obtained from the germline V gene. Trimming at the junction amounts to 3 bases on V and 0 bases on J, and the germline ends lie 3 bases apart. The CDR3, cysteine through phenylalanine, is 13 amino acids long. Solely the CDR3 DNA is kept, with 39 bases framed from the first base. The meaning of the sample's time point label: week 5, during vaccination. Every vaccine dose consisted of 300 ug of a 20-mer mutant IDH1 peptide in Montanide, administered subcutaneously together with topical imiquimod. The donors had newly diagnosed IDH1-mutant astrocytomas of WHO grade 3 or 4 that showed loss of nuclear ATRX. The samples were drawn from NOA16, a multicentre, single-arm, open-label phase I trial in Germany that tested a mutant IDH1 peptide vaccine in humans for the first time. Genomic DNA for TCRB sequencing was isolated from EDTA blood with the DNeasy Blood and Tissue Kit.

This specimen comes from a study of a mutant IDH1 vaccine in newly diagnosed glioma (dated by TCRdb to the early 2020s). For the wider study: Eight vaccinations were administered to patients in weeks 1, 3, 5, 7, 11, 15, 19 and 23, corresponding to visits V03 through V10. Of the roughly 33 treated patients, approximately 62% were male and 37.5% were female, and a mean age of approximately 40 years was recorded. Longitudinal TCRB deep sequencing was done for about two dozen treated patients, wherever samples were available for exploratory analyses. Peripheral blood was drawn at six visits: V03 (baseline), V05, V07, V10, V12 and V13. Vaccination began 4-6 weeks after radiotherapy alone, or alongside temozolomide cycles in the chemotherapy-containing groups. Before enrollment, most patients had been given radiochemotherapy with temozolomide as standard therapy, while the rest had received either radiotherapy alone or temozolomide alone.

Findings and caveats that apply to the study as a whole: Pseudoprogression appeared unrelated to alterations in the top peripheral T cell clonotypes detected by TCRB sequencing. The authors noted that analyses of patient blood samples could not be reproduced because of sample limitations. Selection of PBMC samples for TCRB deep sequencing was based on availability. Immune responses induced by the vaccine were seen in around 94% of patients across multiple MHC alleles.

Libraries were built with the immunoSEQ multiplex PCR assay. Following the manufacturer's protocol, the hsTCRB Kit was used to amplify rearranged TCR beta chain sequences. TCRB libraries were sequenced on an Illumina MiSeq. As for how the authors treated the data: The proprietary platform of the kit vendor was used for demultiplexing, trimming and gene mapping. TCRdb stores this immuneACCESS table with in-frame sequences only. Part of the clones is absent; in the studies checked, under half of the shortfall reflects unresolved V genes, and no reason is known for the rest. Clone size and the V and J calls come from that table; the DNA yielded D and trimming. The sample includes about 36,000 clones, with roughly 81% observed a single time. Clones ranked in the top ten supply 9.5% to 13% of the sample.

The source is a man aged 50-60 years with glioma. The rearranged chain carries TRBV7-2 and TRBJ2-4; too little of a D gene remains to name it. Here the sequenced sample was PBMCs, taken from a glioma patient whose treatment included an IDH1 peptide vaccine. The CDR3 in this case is CASSLLAKNIQYF. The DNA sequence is TGTGCCAGCAGCTTGCTAGCCAAAAACATTCAGTACTTC. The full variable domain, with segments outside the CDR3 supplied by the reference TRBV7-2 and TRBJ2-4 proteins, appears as GAGVSQSPSNKVTEKGKDVELRCDPISGHTALYWYRQSLGQGLEFLIYFQGNSAPDKSGLPSDRFSAERTGGSVSTLTIQRTQQEDSAVYLCASSLLAKNIQYFGAGTRLSVL.